These 24 T cell receptor beta chains were sequenced from one sample in a study of blood T cell repertoires in COVID-19. The repertoire was sequenced with immunoSEQ multiplex PCR; TCRdb's copy has only in-frame clones and lacks some. The sample includes over 150,000 clones, over 75% of them seen just once. Sequencing was carried out using peripheral blood. The receptor set was obtained from a man aged 55-75 years with COVID-19, enrolled during active disease.

The chain employs TRBV19 and TRBJ2-1; 8 bases agree with TRBD2. CDR1 is LNHDA and CDR2 is SQIVND in the germline V gene (reference sequence). The CDR3 contains 14 residues. V shed 6 bases, J shed 8 bases, and the junction held 9 bases outside the gene matches. The CDR3 nucleotides read TGTGCCAGTAGAAAAGCGGGAGTAAGGGATGAGCAGTTCTTC. This translates into CASRKAGVRDEQFF.

The chain carries TRBV2 and TRBJ2-3, with D possibly being TRBD2 (6 bases). V shed 7 bases and J shed 0 bases, with 17 bases lying between them. Looked up from germline, CDR1 is SNHLY and CDR2 is FYNNEI. The CDR3 is made up of 16 amino acids. The CDR3 is CASTPRNAGSTDTQYF. As DNA, the CDR3 is TGTGCCAGCACCCCAAGGAACGCGGGAAGCACAGATACGCAGTATTTT.

This clone was detected once. The genes are TRBV9 and TRBJ1-1; the match to TRBD1 covers 10 bases. Germline V gene data show CDR1 as SGDLS and CDR2 as YYNGEE. The CDR3 sequence is 16 residues long. The trim removed 1 base at V and 4 bases at J, leaving 7 bases unmatched. The CDR3 protein is CASSVLGQGSGTEAFF. CDR3 nucleotides: TGTGCCAGCAGCGTATTGGGACAGGGGAGTGGCACTGAAGCTTTCTTT. The variable domain in full, completed from reference TRBV9 and TRBJ1-1, reads DSGVTQTPKHLITATGQRVTLRCSPRSGDLSVYWYQQSLDQGLQFLIQYYNGEERAKGNILERFSAQQFPDLHSELNLSSLELGDSALYFCASSVLGQGSGTEAFFGQGTRLTVV.

The chain joins TRBV10-2 to TRBJ1-1, with D perhaps TRBD1 (5 bases). This CDR3 contains 13 residues. CDR1 is WSHSY, CDR2 SAAADI, per germline. The germline V and J ends were trimmed by 7 bases and 6 bases, with 15 bases remaining between them. CDR3 residues: CASNGREGAEAFF. CDR3 in DNA: TGCGCCAGCAATGGCAGGGAGGGCGCTGAAGCTTTCTTT.

The chain combines TRBV7-9 with TRBJ2-1, with D possibly TRBD1 on 5 matching bases. This CDR3 contains 15 residues. V lost 5 bases and J 3 bases, leaving 14 bases between the germline ends. Germline assignment: CDR1 SEHNR and CDR2 FQNEAQ (reference sequence). DNA for the CDR3: TGTGCCAGCAGCCTCCAGGGTATAGGCTACAATGAGCAGTTCTTC. It encodes CASSLQGIGYNEQFF.

The V call is TRBV9, the J call TRBJ1-2; 7 nucleotides align to TRBD1. Unmatched junction bases numbered 8, after V lost 4 bases and J lost 2 bases. Germline values: CDR1 SGDLS, CDR2 YYNGEE. This CDR3 is 15 amino acids long. The CDR3 protein is CASSLGTAPNYGYTF. The CDR3 DNA follows: TGTGCCAGCAGCCTTGGGACAGCTCCGAACTATGGCTACACCTTC.

The chain uses TRBV14 and TRBJ1-1; 7 bases fit TRBD1. Germline V gene sequence: CDR1 SGHDN, CDR2 FVKESK. This CDR3 is 12 amino acids long. Germline trimming cut 4 bases from V and 10 bases from J; bases unmatched to any gene: 6. The CDR3 coding sequence is TGTGCCAGCAGCCGTAACAGGGGAAGAGCTTTCTTT. Its translation: CASSRNRGRAFF.

V gene TRBV10-3 combines with J gene TRBJ1-2; possible D gene TRBD1, 6 bases. CDR1 is ENHRY, CDR2 SYGVKD, per germline. V lost 5 bases, J lost 4 bases, and 14 bases lay in between. This CDR3 has 14 amino acids. This chain's CDR3 is CAISQGPSSYGYTF. The CDR3 DNA sequence: TGTGCCATCAGTCAGGGGCCTTCGAGCTATGGCTACACCTTC.

V and J are TRBV2 and TRBJ1-1, with 7 positions matching TRBD1. The CDR3 is 15 amino acids. V gave up 7 bases and J gave up 1 base; unmatched junction bases: 9. The V gene's germline CDR1 is SNHLY and CDR2 FYNNEI. CDR3 sequence reads: CASTPDQGGNTEAFF. The DNA for the CDR3 is TGTGCCAGCACCCCCGATCAGGGGGGGAACACTGAAGCTTTCTTT.

The rearrangement links TRBV5-6 to TRBJ2-6; D is uncertain. The CDR3 loop spans 15 amino acids. Trimming left V 0 bases short and J 0 bases short, with 4 bases between. Germline CDR1 and CDR2: SGHDT and YYEEEE. The CDR3 DNA reads TGTGCCAGCAGCTTGGTAGTCTCTGGGGCCAACGTCCTGACTTTC. Translating gives CASSLVVSGANVLTF.

The chain has TRBV27 and TRBJ2-3, with TRBD2 identical over 9 bases. Germline V gene data show CDR1 as MNHEY and CDR2 as SMNVEV (reference sequence). V lost 2 bases to trimming and J lost 1 base; unmatched junction nucleotides: 4. This CDR3 is built from 16 residues. The CDR3 region has the DNA TGTGCCAGCAGTTTAGCTAGCGGGACAGGCACAGATACGCAGTATTTT. This codes for CASSLASGTGTDTQYF.

V is TRBV5-1 and J is TRBJ2-7; 12 bases agree with TRBD2. V gave up 3 bases and J gave up 2 bases; unmatched junction bases: 6. This CDR3 is 16 amino acids long. CDR1 and CDR2 from the germline V gene are SGHRS and YFSETQ. CDR3 nucleotides: TGCGCCAGCAGCTCCCAGGGACTAGCGGGCCCCTACGAGCAGTACTTC. This translates into CASSSQGLAGPYEQYF.

The chain couples TRBV7-6 to TRBJ1-4; no definite D call. The length of the CDR3 is 13 residues. CDR1 and CDR2 (germline): SGHVS, FNYEAQ. V was pared by 5 bases and J by 14 bases, with 18 bases between. The CDR3 loop is CASSRGIEDKLFF. The CDR3 nucleotides read TGTGCCAGCAGCAGAGGGATCGAGGATAAGCTGTTTTTT.

The chain joins TRBV6-5 to TRBJ1-2, with 8 bases lining up with TRBD1. V lost 2 bases and J lost 4; bases outside the gene matches: 9. The CDR3 has 16 amino acids. From germline, CDR1 is MNHEY and CDR2 SVGAGI. The CDR3 DNA reads as TGTGCCAGCAGTTACAACACCAGGGGGCTCGGCTATGGCTACACCTTC. Encoded protein: CASSYNTRGLGYGYTF.

The sample holds one count of this clone. V is TRBV19 and J is TRBJ2-7; D unclear. Trimming removed 5 bases from V and 3 bases from J, with 11 bases in between. The CDR3 length is 13 residues. Germline V gene data show CDR1 as LNHDA and CDR2 as SQIVND (reference sequence). DNA of the CDR3: TGTGCCAGTAGTTTTCCTGGCAGCTACGAGCAGTACTTC. Its translation: CASSFPGSYEQYF.

The rearrangement joins TRBV28 to TRBJ2-4, with a tentative D call TRBD1 (6 bases). The germline CDR1 and CDR2 sequences are MDHEN and SYDVKM. Trimming stripped 5 bases from V and 8 bases from J, with 10 bases between. The length of the CDR3 is 12 residues. DNA of the CDR3: TGTGCCAGCAGTGAGGGGGTGGACATTCAGTACTTC. It encodes CASSEGVDIQYF.

V gene TRBV28 combines with J gene TRBJ1-3; D is possibly TRBD1 (5 bases). Germline loops: CDR1 MDHEN, CDR2 SYDVKM. The CDR3 runs 15 residues. V dropped 7 bases and J dropped 4 bases, with 17 bases sitting between them. The CDR3: CASKTPRQSGNTIYF. CDR3 DNA: TGTGCCAGCAAGACACCGAGACAGTCCGGAAACACCATATATTTT.

The chain couples TRBV12-3 or TRBV12-4 to TRBJ1-5, with unresolved D. The CDR3 totals 13 residues. Trimming took off 8 bases at V and 6 bases at J, with 14 bases between the two ends. CDR3 in amino acids: CASVLQAGQPQHF. In DNA form, the CDR3 reads TGTGCCAGCGTCTTGCAGGCAGGTCAGCCCCAGCATTTT.

The chain employs TRBV6-5 and TRBJ1-4; D is ambiguous. CDR1 is MNHEY, CDR2 SVGAGI, per germline. Trimming cost V 5 bases and J 14 bases, with 21 bases left between them. The CDR3 runs to 14 residues. In DNA form, the CDR3 reads TGTGCCAGCAGTAGTGGATACGAAACACCGCGGCTGTTTTTT. It specifies CASSSGYETPRLFF.

This clone came up a few times. V gene TRBV5-4 combines with J gene TRBJ1-6, with D perhaps TRBD1 (6 bases). This CDR3 is 15 amino acids long. From germline, CDR1 is SGHNT and CDR2 YYREEE (reference sequence). The ends were cut back, 2 bases at V and 4 bases at J, with 10 bases in the middle. CDR3 residues: CASSFQGIYNSPLHF. The CDR3 bases are TGTGCCAGCAGCTTTCAGGGGATTTATAATTCACCCCTCCACTTT.

The chain carries TRBV10-3 and TRBJ2-7; the match to TRBD1 covers 7 bases. Germline V CDR1 and CDR2: ENHRY, SYGVKD. The CDR3 runs to 12 residues. V lost 9 bases to trimming and J lost 6 bases; unmatched junction nucleotides: 8. This CDR3 is CAIGQVPFEQYF. As DNA, the CDR3 is TGTGCCATTGGACAGGTTCCTTTCGAGCAGTACTTC.

V is TRBV28 and J is TRBJ1-5; 8 bases agree with TRBD1. The CDR3 is made up of 15 amino acids. V shed 6 bases and J 0 bases; nucleotides not matched to a gene: 4. Germline CDR1 and CDR2: MDHEN and SYDVKM. The CDR3: CASRRQGNSNQPQHF. In nucleotides, the CDR3 is TGTGCCAGCAGACGACAGGGGAATAGCAATCAGCCCCAGCATTTT.

This clone was detected once. CDR3 loop: CASRVSGANTEAFF. Here the CDR3 DNA reads TGTGCCAGCAGGGTTTCTGGGGCAAACACTGAAGCTTTCTTT. The chain is built from TRBV6-5 and TRBJ1-1; maybe TRBD1 (5 bases). This CDR3 comprises 14 residues. CDR1 MNHEY and CDR2 SVGAGI come from the germline V gene. Trimming removed 6 bases from V and 2 bases from J, with 13 bases in between.

The gene calls are TRBV10-1 and TRBJ2-7; TRBD1 matches 7 bases. The CDR3 runs to 16 residues. V trimming: 2 bases; J trimming: 6 bases; junction bases outside the gene matches: 13. CDR1 is WNHNN, CDR2 SYGVQD, per germline (reference sequence). The CDR3 DNA sequence: TGCGCCAGCAGTGAGCCAACTCCTGACAGGGCAGGCGAGCAGTACTTC. It yields the protein CASSEPTPDRAGEQYF.